The sequence of this TCR beta chain was determined in a study of tumor-infiltrating lymphocytes in localized non-small cell lung cancer. Overall study context: Resected tumor was paired with non-adjacent uninvolved lung from the same patient.

Sequencing used immunoSEQ multiplex PCR; TCRdb keeps in-frame clones, though not all of them. The sample yields about 8,900 clones, approximately 70% seen once. The study's findings and limits: Compared with uninvolved lung, tumors showed higher T cell infiltration by TCRbeta sequencing. T-cell fraction did not differ between immunotypes IM1 and IM2. Different pieces of the same tissue went to different assays, confounding technical variation with intratumor heterogeneity.

The V gene's germline CDR1 is SGHTS and CDR2 YDEGEE. The CDR3 has 15 amino acids. Trimming took 4 bases from V and 12 from J; bases not matched to a gene: 12. This clone showed up just a few times. Its target is unknown. The receptor was derived from a human donor with non-small cell lung cancer. Source material: uninvolved lung tissue not adjacent to the tumor. J is TRBJ1-4 and V is TRBV5-8; the match to TRBD1 covers 10 bases. The CDR3 sequence: CASSPRGQGRSELFF. CDR3 nucleotide sequence: TGTGCCAGCAGCCCTCGGGGACAGGGGCGTTCGGAACTGTTTTTT.